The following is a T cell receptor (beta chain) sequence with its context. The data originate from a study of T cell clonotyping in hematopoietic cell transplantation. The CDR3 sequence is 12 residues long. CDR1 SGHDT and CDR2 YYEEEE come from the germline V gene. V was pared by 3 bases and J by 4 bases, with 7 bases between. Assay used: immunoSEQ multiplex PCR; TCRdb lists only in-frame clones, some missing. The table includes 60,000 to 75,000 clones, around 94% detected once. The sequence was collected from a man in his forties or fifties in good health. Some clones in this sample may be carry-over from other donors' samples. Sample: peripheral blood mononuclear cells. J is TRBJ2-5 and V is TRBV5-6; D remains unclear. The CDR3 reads CASSYRAETQYF. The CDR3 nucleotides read TGTGCCAGCAGCTATAGGGCAGAGACCCAGTACTTC.